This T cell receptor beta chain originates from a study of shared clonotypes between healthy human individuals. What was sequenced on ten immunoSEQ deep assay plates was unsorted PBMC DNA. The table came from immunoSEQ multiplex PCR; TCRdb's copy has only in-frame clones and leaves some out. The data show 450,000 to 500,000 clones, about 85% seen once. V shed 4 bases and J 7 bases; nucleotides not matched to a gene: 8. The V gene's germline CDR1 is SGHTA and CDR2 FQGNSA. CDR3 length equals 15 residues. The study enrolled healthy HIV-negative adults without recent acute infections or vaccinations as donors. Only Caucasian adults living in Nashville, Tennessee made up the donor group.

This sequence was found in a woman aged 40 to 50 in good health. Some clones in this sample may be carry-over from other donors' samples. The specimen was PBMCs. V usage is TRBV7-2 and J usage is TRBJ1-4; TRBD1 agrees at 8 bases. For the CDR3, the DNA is TGTGCCAGCAGCTCTGACAGGGGCGCTGGTGAAAAACTGTTTTTT. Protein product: CASSSDRGAGEKLFF.